This TCR beta chain was sequenced for a study of CD8+ T cells in alopecia areata. The study, taken as a whole, reports: Compared with normal scalp, lesional scalp had higher clonality and more expanded CD8+ clones. Normal skin's resident alphabeta T cells are also sequenced in scalp samples. The study found TCR sharing across patients less clear than in mice, possibly for HLA reasons.

Sorting from PBMCs produced CD4+ and CD8+ T cells. Following RNA extraction, reverse transcription yielded cDNA that acted as the sequencing template. Only in-frame clones appear in the TCRdb table, and some are missing; sequencing was by immunoSEQ multiplex PCR. The table has 90,000 to 130,000 clones, roughly 60% seen once. Per germline, CDR1 LNHDA and CDR2 SQIVND (reference sequence). V was cut by 5 bases and J by 3 bases, with 13 bases left in between. The CDR3 extends over 14 amino acids. This clone was observed a handful of times. Its antigen is unidentified. This receptor was obtained from a human donor in good health. The chain joins TRBV19 to TRBJ1-2, with a weak D call TRBD1 (5 bases). Sequencing was done on a sample of CD8+ T cells sorted from blood. This CDR3 is CASSPGWGHYGYTF. For the CDR3, the DNA is TGTGCCAGTAGTCCAGGTTGGGGACACTATGGCTACACCTTC.